This TCR beta chain was documented in a study of T cell responses to AZD1222 COVID-19 vaccine. Overall study results and limits: There were vaccine-associated CD4 TCRs across spike, dominant at 160-218 and 743-854. Clonal diversity may have been underestimated, and the donors were mostly white British, with more females than males. Seropositive status at baseline applied to only a handful of AZD1222 recipients.

Per the germline V gene, CDR1 is KGHDR and CDR2 is SFDVKD. The CDR3 totals 15 residues. With 5 bases clipped from V and 2 bases from J, the junction kept 5 bases outside the gene matches. In regard to this clone: Its antigen is undetermined.

Clones were read by immunoSEQ multiplex PCR, and TCRdb kept only the in-frame ones, dropping some. The sample shows about 110,000 clones, around 90% of them seen only once. J is TRBJ2-3 and V is TRBV24-1, with 8 bases fitting TRBD2. Source: peripheral blood, taken on day 0 of AZD1222 vaccination. This TCR derives from an adult in good health. CDR3 residues: CATSAKRGNTDTQYF. DNA of the CDR3: TGTGCCACCAGTGCAAAGCGGGGGAACACAGATACGCAGTATTTT.